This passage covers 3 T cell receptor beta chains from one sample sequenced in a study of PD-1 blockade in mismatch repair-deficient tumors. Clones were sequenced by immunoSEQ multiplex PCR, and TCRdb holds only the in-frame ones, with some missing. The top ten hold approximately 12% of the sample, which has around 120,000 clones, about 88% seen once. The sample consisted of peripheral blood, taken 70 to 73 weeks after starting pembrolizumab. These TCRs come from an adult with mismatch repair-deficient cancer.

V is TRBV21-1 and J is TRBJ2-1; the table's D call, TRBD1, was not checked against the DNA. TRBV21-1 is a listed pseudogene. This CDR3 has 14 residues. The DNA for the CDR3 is TGTGCCAGCAGCAAAGAACAGACCTCCAGGGAGCAGTTCTTC. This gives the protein CASSKEQTSREQFF.

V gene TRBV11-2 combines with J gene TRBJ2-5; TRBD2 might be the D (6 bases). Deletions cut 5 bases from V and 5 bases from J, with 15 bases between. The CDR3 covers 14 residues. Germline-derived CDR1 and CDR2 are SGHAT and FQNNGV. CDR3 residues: CASSTGQRVETQYF. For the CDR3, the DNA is TGTGCCAGCAGCACGGGCCAGCGGGTTGAGACCCAGTACTTC.

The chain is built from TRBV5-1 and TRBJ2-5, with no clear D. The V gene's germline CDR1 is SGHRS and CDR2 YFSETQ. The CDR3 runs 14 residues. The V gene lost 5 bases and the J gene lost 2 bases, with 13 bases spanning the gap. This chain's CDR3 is CASSSDTFQETQYF. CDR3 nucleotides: TGCGCCAGCAGTTCCGACACCTTTCAAGAGACCCAGTACTTC.